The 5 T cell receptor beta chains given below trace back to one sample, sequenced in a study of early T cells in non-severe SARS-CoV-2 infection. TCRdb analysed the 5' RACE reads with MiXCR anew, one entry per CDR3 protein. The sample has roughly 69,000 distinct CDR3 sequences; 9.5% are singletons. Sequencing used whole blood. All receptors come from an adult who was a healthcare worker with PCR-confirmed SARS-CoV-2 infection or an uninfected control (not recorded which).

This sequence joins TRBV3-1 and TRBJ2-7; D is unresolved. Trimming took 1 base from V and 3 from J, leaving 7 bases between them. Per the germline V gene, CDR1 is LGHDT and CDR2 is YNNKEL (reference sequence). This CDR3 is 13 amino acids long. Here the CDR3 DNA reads TGTGCCAGCAGCCAAGCAAAGGACTACGAGCAGTACTTC. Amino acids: CASSQAKDYEQYF.

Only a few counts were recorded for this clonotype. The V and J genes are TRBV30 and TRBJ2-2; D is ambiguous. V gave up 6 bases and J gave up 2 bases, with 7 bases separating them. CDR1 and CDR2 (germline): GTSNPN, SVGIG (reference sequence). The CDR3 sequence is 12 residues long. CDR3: CACPGNTGELFF. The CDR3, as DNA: TGTGCCTGCCCAGGAAACACCGGGGAGCTGTTTTTT.

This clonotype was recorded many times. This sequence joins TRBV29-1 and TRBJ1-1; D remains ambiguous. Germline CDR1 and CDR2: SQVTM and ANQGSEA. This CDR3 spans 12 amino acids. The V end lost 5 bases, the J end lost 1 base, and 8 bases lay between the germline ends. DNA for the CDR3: TGCAGCGTTCCATGGACGAACACTGAAGCTTTCTTT. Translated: CSVPWTNTEAFF.

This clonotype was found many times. CDR3 coding DNA: TGTGCCAGCAGTTTCCTCGCTAGCGGGCCATACGAGCAGTACTTC. It yields the protein CASSFLASGPYEQYF. The J gene is TRBJ2-7, the V gene TRBV12-3 or TRBV12-4, with 8 bases matching TRBD2. The ends lost 3 bases at V and 4 bases at J; junction bases unmatched: 8. This CDR3 is built from 15 residues.

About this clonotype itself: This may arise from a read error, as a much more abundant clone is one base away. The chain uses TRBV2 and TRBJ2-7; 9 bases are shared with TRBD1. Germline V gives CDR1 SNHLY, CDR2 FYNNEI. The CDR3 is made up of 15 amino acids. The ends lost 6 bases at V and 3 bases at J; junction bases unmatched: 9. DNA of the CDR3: TGTGCCAGCAGGGCTCGGACAGGGGCCCTCTACGAGCAGTACTTC. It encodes CASRARTGALYEQYF. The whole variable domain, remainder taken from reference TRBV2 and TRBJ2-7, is EPEVTQTPSHQVTQMGQEVILRCVPISNHLYFYWYRQILGQKVEFLVSFYNNEISEKSEIFDDQFSVERPDGSNFTLKIRSTKLEDSAMYFCASRARTGALYEQYFGPGTRLTVT.